A single sample gave rise to the 14 T cell receptor beta chains below, sequenced in a study of metastatic and nonmetastatic thyroid tumors. TCRdb re-called the PCR reads through MiXCR. This table holds 39,000 or so clones, more than 15% found once. Each patient went into thyroid surgery without having received any treatment. The specimen was blood. The receptors were sampled from a female donor with papillary thyroid cancer or a benign thyroid nodule (not recorded which). Some clones in this sample may be carry-over from other donors' samples.

This clone was detected ten times or more. The rearrangement uses TRBV13 and TRBJ1-1; 12 positions match TRBD1. CDR3 length equals 17 residues. CDR1 and CDR2 from the germline V gene are PRHDT and FYEKMQ (reference sequence). Trimming removed 7 bases from V and 4 bases from J; junction bases left unmatched: 13. The CDR3 protein is CASTHGTGGPGGTEAFF. For the CDR3, the DNA is TGTGCCAGCACCCACGGGACAGGGGGCCCGGGAGGCACTGAAGCTTTCTTT.

This clone is a singleton in its sample. A junction end diverges from the germline sequence, so it may reflect a read error. V and J are TRBV7-2 and TRBJ1-1; D is uncertain. Germline V gene data show CDR1 as SGHTA and CDR2 as FQGNSA. This CDR3 comprises 16 residues. CDR3 DNA: TGTGTCAGCAGCTTAGCTGTGAGCTTGATGAACACTGAAGCTTTCTTT. This gives the protein CVSSLAVSLMNTEAFF.

In its sample, this clone was seen many times. The gene calls are TRBV5-1 and TRBJ2-3; 10 nucleotides line up with TRBD2. J was trimmed by 0 bases and V by 0 bases; bases with no gene match: 1. The CDR3 runs 16 residues. Germline values: CDR1 SGHRS, CDR2 YFSETQ. The CDR3 region has the DNA TGCGCCAGCAGCTTGGCTAGCGGGAGTAGCACAGATACGCAGTATTTT. As protein: CASSLASGSSTDTQYF.

By sample fraction, this clone is medium-sized. The chain combines TRBV6-5 with TRBJ2-7; D gene uncertain. The CDR3 is made up of 14 amino acids. CDR1 and CDR2 from the germline V gene are MNHEY and SVGAGI. The V end lost 2 bases, the J end lost 0 bases, and 8 bases lay between the germline ends. The CDR3 spells CASSYGALSYEQYF. Here the CDR3 DNA reads TGTGCCAGCAGTTACGGTGCGCTCTCCTACGAGCAGTACTTC.

At least ten counts were recorded for this clone. Other DNA sequences within the sample encode an identical CDR3. The chain combines TRBV20-1 with TRBJ1-1; D might be TRBD1 (6 bases). This CDR3 comprises 15 residues. The germline V gene encodes CDR1 DFQATT and CDR2 SNEGSKA (reference sequence). Deletions cut 6 bases from V and 11 bases from J, with 28 bases between. Here the CDR3 DNA reads TGCAGTGCCTCTGGGGGGGCCACACTGCCTCGGCCGGCTTTCTTT. Translating it yields CSASGGATLPRPAFF.

This clone showed up many times. This chain connects TRBV11-2 to TRBJ2-3, with D uncertain. Germline V gene data show CDR1 as SGHAT and CDR2 as FQNNGV. Trimming shortened V by 4 bases and J by 2 bases, and 19 bases separated the two germline ends. This CDR3 is 17 amino acids long. CDR3 sequence: CASSSGSGSWSTDTQYF. CDR3 coding DNA: TGTGCCAGCAGCTCGGGTTCGGGCTCCTGGTCCACAGATACGCAGTATTTT.

This clone has only one observation. The chain carries TRBV19 and TRBJ2-3; 11 nucleotides line up with TRBD2. Trimming took 4 bases from V and 2 from J; bases not matched to a gene: 8. CDR1 and CDR2 (germline): LNHDA, SQIVND (reference sequence). The CDR3 loop spans 17 amino acids. The CDR3 region has the DNA TGTGCCAGTAGTAGCCCTTTACTAGCGGGGGACACAGATACGCAGTATTTT. Amino acids: CASSSPLLAGDTDTQYF.

A remark on this clone: The CDR3 end shows no conserved phenylalanine or tryptophan, and so a read error is likely. This chain connects TRBV5-1 to TRBJ1-2; possible D gene TRBD1, 5 bases. Germline V gene lookup returns CDR1 SGHRS and CDR2 YFSETQ. The CDR3 has 13 residues. The CDR3 DNA reads TGCGCCAGCAGCTTCGACAGAAACTATTGCTACACCCTC. Its translation is CASSFDRNYCYTL.

This clone appeared many times. The genes are TRBV6-2 or TRBV6-3 and TRBJ1-3; D unclear. CDR1 MNHEY and CDR2 SVGEGT come from the germline V gene. The V end was cut by 6 bases, the J end by 3 bases, with 12 bases between. There are 14 residues in the CDR3. The DNA for the CDR3 is TGTGCCAGCAGCCCCCAGGACCGTGGAAACACCATATATTTT. Protein: CASSPQDRGNTIYF.

This clone was observed at least ten times. The chain employs TRBV30 and TRBJ1-5; 8 bases line up with TRBD1. Unmatched junction bases numbered 2, after V lost 0 bases and J lost 4 bases. Germline V CDR1 and CDR2: GTSNPN, SVGIG (reference sequence). CDR3 length: 14 residues. The CDR3, as DNA: TGTGCCTGGAGTGTCTGGGACAGGAATCAGCCCCAGCATTTT. It codes for CAWSVWDRNQPQHF. Full variable domain (outside the CDR3, taken from reference TRBV30 and TRBJ1-5): SQTIHQWPATLVQPVGSPLSLECTVEGTSNPNLYWYRQAAGRGLQLLFYSVGIGQISSEVPQNLSASRPQDRQFILSSKKLLLSDSGFYLCAWSVWDRNQPQHFGDGTRLSIL.

This clone was seen at least ten times. This chain joins TRBV5-1 and TRBJ2-3; no clear D. V was cut by 2 bases and J by 0 bases, with 13 bases left in between. From germline, CDR1 is SGHRS and CDR2 YFSETQ. The CDR3 covers 16 residues. The CDR3 reads CASSFANSASTDTQYF. CDR3 DNA: TGCGCCAGCAGCTTCGCCAATTCAGCCAGCACAGATACGCAGTATTTT. The full variable domain, its missing parts supplied by reference TRBV5-1 and TRBJ2-3, is KAGVTQTPRYLIKTRGQQVTLSCSPISGHRSVSWYQQTPGQGLQFLFEYFSETQRNKGNFPGRFSGRQFSNSRSEMNVSTLELGDSALYLCASSFANSASTDTQYFGPGTRLTVL.

This clone was observed many times. CDR3 DNA: TGTGCCAGCAGCTTAGACAGCACAGATACGCAGTATTTT. This codes for CASSLDSTDTQYF. The rearrangement links TRBV7-8 to TRBJ2-3; no reliable D call. In germline, CDR1 is SGHVS, CDR2 FQNEAQ. The CDR3 has 13 residues. V lost 1 base to trimming and J lost 0 bases, with 2 bases between them.

The rearrangement joins TRBV30 to TRBJ2-1; TRBD2 matches at 10 bases. V shed 4 bases, J shed 6 bases, and the junction held 3 bases outside the gene matches. Germline V gene lookup returns CDR1 GTSNPN and CDR2 SVGIG (reference sequence). CDR3 size: 13 residues. CDR3 in amino acids: CAWTPSGGNEQFF. The CDR3 coding sequence is TGTGCCTGGACCCCTAGCGGGGGCAATGAGCAGTTCTTC.

The sample holds many counts of this clone. The chain joins TRBV20-1 to TRBJ2-3, with 8 bases identical to TRBD1. CDR3 length equals 15 residues. The V gene end was trimmed by 3 bases and the J gene end by 4 bases; junction bases not matched to a gene: 9. Germline V CDR1 and CDR2: DFQATT, SNEGSKA (reference sequence). The CDR3 DNA follows: TGCAGTGCTAGCCCCCGGGACAGGTTCCCAGATACGCAGTATTTT. It yields the protein CSASPRDRFPDTQYF.